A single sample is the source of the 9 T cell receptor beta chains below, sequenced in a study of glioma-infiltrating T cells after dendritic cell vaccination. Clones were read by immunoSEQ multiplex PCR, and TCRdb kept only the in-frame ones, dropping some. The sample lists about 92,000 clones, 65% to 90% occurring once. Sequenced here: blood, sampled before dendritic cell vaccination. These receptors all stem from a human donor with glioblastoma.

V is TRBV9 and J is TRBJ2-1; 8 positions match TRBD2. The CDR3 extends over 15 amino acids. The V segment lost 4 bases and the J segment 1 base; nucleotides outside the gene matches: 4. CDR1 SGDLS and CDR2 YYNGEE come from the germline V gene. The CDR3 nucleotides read TGTGCCAGCAGCCCAGCGGGAGAATCCTACAATGAGCAGTTCTTC. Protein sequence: CASSPAGESYNEQFF.

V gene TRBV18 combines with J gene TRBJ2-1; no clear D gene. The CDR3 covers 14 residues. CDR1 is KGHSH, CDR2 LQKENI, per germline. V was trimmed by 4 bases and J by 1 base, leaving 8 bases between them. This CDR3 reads CASSQSPSYNEQFF. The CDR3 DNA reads TGTGCCAGCTCACAAAGCCCTTCCTACAATGAGCAGTTCTTC.

The CDR3 region has the DNA TGTGCCAGCAGTTCGACTATGGAGAACACTGAAGCTTTCTTT. Protein product: CASSSTMENTEAFF. The rearrangement links TRBV6-1 to TRBJ1-1; D unresolved. There are 14 residues in the CDR3. Trimming pared 5 bases from V and 1 base from J, leaving 11 bases between. Germline CDR1 is MNHNS and CDR2 is SASEGT.

The CDR3 DNA follows: TGTGCCAGCAGTTTATTGCCGGGACAAGAGACCCAGTACTTC. Translated: CASSLLPGQETQYF. The chain couples TRBV27 to TRBJ2-5, with a tentative D call TRBD2 (5 bases). From germline, CDR1 is MNHEY and CDR2 SMNVEV (reference sequence). This CDR3 is 14 amino acids long. V lost 1 base and J 2 bases, leaving 8 bases between the germline ends.

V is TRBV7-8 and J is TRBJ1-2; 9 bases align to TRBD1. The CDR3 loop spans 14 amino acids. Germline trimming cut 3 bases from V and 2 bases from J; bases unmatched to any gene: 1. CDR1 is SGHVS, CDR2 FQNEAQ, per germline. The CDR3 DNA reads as TGTGCCAGCAGCTTCGGGACAGGGAACTATGGCTACACCTTC. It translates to CASSFGTGNYGYTF.

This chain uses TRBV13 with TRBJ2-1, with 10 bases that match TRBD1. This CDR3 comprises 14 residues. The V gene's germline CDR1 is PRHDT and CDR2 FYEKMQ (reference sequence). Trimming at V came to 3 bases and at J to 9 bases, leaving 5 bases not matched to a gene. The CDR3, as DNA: TGTGCCAGCAGCTTCGGACAGGGGGTTGGTGAGCAGTTCTTC. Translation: CASSFGQGVGEQFF.

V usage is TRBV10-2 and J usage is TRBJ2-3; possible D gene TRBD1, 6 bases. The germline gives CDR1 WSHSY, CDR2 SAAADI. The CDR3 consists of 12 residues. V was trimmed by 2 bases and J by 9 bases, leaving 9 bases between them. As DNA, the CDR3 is TGCGCCAGCAGTGAGCACCAGGGGACGCAGTATTTT. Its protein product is CASSEHQGTQYF.

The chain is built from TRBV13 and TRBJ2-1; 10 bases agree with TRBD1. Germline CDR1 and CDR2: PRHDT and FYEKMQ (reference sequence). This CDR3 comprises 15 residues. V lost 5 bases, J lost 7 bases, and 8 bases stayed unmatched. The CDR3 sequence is CASSPPPDRGNEQFF. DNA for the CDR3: TGTGCCAGCAGCCCACCGCCGGACAGGGGGAATGAGCAGTTCTTC.

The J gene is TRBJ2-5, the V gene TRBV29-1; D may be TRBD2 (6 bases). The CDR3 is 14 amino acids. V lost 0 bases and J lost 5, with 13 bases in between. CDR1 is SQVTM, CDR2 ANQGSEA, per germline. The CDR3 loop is CSVEDLRESETQYF. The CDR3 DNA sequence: TGCAGCGTTGAAGATCTACGGGAGTCGGAGACCCAGTACTTC.